The present TCR beta chain was sequenced within a study of cytomegalovirus exposure and HLA in healthy donors (dated by TCRdb to the late 2010s). About the study as a whole: The 666 repertoires of the first cohort and the roughly 120 validation repertoires were produced on the same platform, according to a later analysis. Besides the first cohort of roughly 660 subjects, a separate validation cohort made up of over a hundred different subjects was used. The aim of the study was to test whether cataloging public T cell receptors could identify signatures of past pathogen exposure. The study combined high-throughput TCR immunosequencing, statistical association of individual TCRs with disease status, and machine learning to predict cytomegalovirus infection status.

Library prep was done by the immunoSEQ multiplex PCR assay. Turning to the authors' computational methods: A statistical classification framework was built to diagnose cytomegalovirus status from the catalog of TCR beta chain sequences. TCRdb retrieved this table from immuneACCESS and kept in-frame rearrangements only. Not all clones are present; in checked studies, unresolved V genes account for under half, and no reason is known for the remainder. That table gives V, J and clone size, and the DNA gave D and trimming. For this sample there are 95,000 to 150,000 clones; around 90% appear just once. Clones ranked in the top ten supply about 1.9% of the sample. Germline trimming: 5 bases from V, 3 bases from J; junction bases outside gene matches: 4. Via the germline V gene, CDR1 is SGHRS and CDR2 YFSETQ. Including cysteine and phenylalanine, the CDR3 has 14 amino acids. Only the CDR3 DNA stays, 42 bases, in frame from base 1.

The donors belonged to the validation cohort of approximately 130 subjects, which was separate from the roughly 670-subject first cohort. Points the paper makes about the study in general: The classifier was reported to diagnose cytomegalovirus status with high specificity and sensitivity in both the original and validation cohorts. A later analysis found that TCRs clustered in the first cohort also tended to co-occur in the approximately 120 validation repertoires, with more than 90% of cluster scores above 0. Three of the identified cytomegalovirus-associated TCR beta chains were confirmed in vitro to be specific for cytomegalovirus antigens. It was suggested by the authors that the approach could potentially be generalized to other disease states and immunological phenotypes. While some public TCRs were present in many individuals, most TCR sequences turned up only very rarely across donors. The study listed 150 to 200 TCR beta chains as associated with cytomegalovirus. The validation cohort had no HLA typing available for a later analysis, so co-occurrence within that cohort was assessed over all 110 or so repertoires.

Concerning this clone: The antigen it binds to is not known. Per-base qualities were not stored, and no clone one base away is much larger.

Sequences were obtained from PBMCs. The source is a young woman in good health and CMV-seronegative. The chain is assembled from TRBV5-1 and TRBJ2-3, with 9 central nucleotides matching TRBD2. The DNA reads as follows: TGCGCCAGCAGGGCTAGCGGGACTACAGATACGCAGTATTTT. The encoded protein is CASRASGTTDTQYF.